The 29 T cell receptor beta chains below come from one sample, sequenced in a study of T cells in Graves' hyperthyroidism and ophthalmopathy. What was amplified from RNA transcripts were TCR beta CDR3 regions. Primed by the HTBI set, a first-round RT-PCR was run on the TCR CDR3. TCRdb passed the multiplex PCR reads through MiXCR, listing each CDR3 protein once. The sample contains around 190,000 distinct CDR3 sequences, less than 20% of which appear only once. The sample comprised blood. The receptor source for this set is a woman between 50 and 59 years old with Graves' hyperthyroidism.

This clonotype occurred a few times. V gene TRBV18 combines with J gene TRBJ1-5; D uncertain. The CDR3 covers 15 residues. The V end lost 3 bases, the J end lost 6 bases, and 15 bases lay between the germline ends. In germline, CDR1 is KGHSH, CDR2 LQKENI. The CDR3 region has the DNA TGTGCCAGCTCACCTAATACGGGCGGGGTTCAGCCCCAGCATTTT. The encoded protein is CASSPNTGGVQPQHF.

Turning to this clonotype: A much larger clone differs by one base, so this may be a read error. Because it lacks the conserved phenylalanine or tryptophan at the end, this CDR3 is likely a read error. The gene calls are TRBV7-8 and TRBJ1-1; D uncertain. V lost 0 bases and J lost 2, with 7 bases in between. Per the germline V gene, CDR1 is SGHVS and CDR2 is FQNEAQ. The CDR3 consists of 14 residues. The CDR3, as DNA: TGTGCCAGCAGCTTAGCGGCGGATAACACTGAAGCTTTCTTG. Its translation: CASSLAADNTEAFL.

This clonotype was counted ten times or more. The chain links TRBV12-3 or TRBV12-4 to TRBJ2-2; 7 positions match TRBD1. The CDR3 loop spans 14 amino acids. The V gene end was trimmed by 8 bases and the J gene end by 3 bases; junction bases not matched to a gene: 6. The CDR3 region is CASEGQADTGELFF. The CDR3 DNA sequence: TGTGCCAGCGAAGGACAGGCGGACACCGGGGAGCTGTTTTTT.

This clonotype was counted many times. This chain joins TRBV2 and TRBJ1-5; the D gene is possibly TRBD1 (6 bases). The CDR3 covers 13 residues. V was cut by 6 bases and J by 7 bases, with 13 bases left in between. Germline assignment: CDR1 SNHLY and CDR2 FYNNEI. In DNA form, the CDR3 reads TGTGCCAGCAGGGAGGACAGCCCCCAGCCCCAGCATTTT. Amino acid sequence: CASREDSPQPQHF.

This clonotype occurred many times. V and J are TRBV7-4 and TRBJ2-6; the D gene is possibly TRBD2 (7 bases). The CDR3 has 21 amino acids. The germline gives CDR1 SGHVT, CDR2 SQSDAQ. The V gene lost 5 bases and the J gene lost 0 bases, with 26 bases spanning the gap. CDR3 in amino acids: CASSPKGGGRMDLSGANVLTF. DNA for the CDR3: TGTGCCAGCAGCCCAAAGGGAGGGGGACGGATGGACCTCTCTGGGGCCAACGTCCTGACTTTC.

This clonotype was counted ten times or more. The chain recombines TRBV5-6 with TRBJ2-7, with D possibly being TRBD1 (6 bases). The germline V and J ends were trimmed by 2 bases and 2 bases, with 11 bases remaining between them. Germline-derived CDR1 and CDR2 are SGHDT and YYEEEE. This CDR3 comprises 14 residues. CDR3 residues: CASSFGQPTYEQYF. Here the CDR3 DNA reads TGTGCCAGCAGCTTTGGACAGCCGACCTACGAGCAGTACTTC.

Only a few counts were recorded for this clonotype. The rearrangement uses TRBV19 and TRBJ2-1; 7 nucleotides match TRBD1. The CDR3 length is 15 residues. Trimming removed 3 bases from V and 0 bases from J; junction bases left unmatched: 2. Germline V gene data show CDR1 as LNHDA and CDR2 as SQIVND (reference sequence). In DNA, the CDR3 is TGTGCCAGTAGTATGGGGGACAGCTCCTACAATGAGCAGTTCTTC. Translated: CASSMGDSSYNEQFF.

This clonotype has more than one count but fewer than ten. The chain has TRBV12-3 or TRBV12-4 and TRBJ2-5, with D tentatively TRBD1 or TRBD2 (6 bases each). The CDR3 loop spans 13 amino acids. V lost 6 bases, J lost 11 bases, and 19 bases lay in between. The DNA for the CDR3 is TGTGCCAGCAGCCGAGTCGACCAGGGGACTCAGTACTTC. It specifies CASSRVDQGTQYF.

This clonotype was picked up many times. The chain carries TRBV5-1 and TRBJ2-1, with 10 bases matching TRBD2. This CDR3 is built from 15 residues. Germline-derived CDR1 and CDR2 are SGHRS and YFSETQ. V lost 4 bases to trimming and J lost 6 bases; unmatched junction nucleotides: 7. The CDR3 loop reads CASSETSGNRNEQFF. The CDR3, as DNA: TGCGCCAGCAGCGAAACTAGCGGGAATCGCAATGAGCAGTTCTTC.

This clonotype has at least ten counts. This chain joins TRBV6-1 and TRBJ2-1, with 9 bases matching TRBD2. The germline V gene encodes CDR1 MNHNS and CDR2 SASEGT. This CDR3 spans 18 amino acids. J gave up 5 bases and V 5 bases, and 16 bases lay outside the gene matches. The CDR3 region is CASSSDIYLAGSDNEQFF. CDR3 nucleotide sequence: TGTGCCAGCAGTTCCGACATATATCTAGCGGGATCGGACAATGAGCAGTTCTTC.

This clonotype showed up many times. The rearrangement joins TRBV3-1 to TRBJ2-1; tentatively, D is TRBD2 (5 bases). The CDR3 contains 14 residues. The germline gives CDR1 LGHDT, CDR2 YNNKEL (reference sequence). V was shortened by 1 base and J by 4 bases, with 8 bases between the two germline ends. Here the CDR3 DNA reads TGTGCCAGCAGCCAAGCGGGGTCTTACAATGAGCAGTTCTTC. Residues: CASSQAGSYNEQFF.

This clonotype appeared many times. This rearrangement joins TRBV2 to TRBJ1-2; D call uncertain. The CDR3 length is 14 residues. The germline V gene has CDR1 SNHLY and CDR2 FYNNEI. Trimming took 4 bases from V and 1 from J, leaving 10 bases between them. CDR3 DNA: TGTGCCAGCAGTGCCAAGACGGTTAACTATGGCTACACCTTC. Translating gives CASSAKTVNYGYTF.

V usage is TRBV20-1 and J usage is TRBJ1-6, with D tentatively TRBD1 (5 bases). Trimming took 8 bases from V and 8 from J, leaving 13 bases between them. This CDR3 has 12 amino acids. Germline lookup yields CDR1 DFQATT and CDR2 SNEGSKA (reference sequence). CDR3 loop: CSWGGGDSPLHF. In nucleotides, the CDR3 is TGCAGTTGGGGGGGAGGAGATTCACCCCTCCACTTT.

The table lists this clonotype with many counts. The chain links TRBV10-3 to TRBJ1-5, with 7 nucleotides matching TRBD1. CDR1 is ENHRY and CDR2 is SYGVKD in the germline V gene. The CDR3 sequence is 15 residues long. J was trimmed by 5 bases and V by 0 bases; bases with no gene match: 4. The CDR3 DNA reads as TGTGCCATCAGTGAGTCGGACAGGTTAGATCAGCCCCAGCATTTT. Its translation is CAISESDRLDQPQHF.

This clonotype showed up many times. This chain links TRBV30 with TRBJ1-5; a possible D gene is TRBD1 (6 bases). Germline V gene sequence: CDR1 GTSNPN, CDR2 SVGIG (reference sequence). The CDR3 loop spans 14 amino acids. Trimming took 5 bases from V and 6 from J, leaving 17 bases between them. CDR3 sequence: CAWGRDRGGQPQHF. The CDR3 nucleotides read TGTGCCTGGGGGAGAGACCGAGGGGGTCAGCCCCAGCATTTT. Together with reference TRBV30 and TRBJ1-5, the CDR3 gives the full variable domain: SQTIHQWPATLVQPVGSPLSLECTVEGTSNPNLYWYRQAAGRGLQLLFYSVGIGQISSEVPQNLSASRPQDRQFILSSKKLLLSDSGFYLCAWGRDRGGQPQHFGDGTRLSIL.

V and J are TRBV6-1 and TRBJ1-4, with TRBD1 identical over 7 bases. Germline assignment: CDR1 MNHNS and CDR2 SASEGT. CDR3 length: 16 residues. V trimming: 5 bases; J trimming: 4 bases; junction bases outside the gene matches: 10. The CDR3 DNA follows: TGTGCCAGCAGTCTAAAGCGGCAGGGGGTTAATGAAAAACTGTTTTTT. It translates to CASSLKRQGVNEKLFF.

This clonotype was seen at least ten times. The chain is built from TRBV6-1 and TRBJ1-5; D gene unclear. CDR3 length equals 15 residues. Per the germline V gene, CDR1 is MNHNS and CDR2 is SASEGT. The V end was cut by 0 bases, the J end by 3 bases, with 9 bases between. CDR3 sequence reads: CASSEAGRSNQPQHF. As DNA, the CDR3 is TGTGCCAGCAGTGAAGCGGGTAGGTCCAATCAGCCCCAGCATTTT.

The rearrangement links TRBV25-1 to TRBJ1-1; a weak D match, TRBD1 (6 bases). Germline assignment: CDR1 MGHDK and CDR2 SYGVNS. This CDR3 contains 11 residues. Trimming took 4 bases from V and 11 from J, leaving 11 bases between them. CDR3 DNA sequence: TGTGCCAGCAGTGCAACAGGGTTGGCTTTCTTT. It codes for CASSATGLAFF.

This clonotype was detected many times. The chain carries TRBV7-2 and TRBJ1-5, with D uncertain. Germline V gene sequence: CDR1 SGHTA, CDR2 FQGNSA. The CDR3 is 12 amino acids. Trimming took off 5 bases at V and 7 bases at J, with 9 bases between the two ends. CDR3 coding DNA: TGTGCCAGCAGCCCTACACGCCAGCCCCAGCATTTT. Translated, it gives CASSPTRQPQHF.

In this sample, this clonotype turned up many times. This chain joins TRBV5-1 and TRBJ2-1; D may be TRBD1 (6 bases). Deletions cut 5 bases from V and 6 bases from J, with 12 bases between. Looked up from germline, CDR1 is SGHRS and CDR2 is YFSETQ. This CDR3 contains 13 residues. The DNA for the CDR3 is TGCGCCAGCAGACAGGGTCTGAGCAATGAGCAGTTCTTC. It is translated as CASRQGLSNEQFF.

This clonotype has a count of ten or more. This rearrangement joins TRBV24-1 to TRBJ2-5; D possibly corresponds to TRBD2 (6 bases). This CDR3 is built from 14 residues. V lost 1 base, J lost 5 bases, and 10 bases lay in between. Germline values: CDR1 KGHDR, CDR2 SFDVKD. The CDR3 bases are TGTGCCACCAGTGATTTTCAGGAGGGGGAGACCCAGTACTTC. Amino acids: CATSDFQEGETQYF.

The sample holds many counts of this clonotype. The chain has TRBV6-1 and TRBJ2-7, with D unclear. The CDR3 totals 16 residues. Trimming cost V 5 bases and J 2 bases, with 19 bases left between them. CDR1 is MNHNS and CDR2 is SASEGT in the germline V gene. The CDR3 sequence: CASSKLPPGATYEQYF. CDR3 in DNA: TGTGCCAGCAGTAAACTCCCCCCGGGCGCTACCTACGAGCAGTACTTC.

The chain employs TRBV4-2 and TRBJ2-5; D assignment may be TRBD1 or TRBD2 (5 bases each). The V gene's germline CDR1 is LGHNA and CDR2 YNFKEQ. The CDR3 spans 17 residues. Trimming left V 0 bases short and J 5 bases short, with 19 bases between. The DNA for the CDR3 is TGTGCCAGCAGCCAAGATCGAGGGACCGCGCAGGAGGAGACCCAGTACTTC. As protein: CASSQDRGTAQEETQYF.

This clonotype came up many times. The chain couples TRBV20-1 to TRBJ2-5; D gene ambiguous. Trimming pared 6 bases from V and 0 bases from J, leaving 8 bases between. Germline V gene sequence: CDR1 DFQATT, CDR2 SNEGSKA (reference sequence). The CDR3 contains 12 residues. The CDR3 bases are TGCAGTGCCGGACCGAACCAAGAGACCCAGTACTTC. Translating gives CSAGPNQETQYF.

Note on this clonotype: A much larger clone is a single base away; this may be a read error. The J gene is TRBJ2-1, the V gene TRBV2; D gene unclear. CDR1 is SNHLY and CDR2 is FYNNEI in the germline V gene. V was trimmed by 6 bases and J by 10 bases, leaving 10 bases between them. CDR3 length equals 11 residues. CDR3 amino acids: CASSNLYEQFF. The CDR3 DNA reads TGTGCCAGCAGCAATCTCTACGAGCAGTTCTTC.

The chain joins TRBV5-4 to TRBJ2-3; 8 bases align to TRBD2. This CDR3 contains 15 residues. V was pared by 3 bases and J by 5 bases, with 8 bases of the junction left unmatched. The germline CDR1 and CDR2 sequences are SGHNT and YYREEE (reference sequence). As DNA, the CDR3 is TGTGCCAGCAGCTGGAGCGGGAGTGGCGGAGATACGCAGTATTTT. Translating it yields CASSWSGSGGDTQYF.

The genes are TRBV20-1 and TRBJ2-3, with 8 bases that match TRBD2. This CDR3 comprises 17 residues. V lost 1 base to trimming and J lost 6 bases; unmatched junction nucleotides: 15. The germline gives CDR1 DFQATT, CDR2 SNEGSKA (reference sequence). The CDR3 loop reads CSARAGGQRYLGDTQYF. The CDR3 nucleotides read TGCAGTGCTAGAGCGGGGGGGCAGCGCTACCTGGGGGATACGCAGTATTTT.

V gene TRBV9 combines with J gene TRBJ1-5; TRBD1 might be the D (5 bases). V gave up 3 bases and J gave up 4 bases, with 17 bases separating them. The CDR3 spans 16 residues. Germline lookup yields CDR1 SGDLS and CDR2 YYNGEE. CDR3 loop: CASSAGIMGGNQPQHF. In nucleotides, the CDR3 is TGTGCCAGCAGCGCCGGGATCATGGGGGGGAATCAGCCCCAGCATTTT.

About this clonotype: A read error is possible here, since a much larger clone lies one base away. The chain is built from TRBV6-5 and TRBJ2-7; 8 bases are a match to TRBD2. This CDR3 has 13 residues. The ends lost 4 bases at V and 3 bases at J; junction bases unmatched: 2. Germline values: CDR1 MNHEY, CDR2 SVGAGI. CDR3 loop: CASSSGTSYEQYF. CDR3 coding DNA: TGTGCCAGCAGTTCGGGGACTAGCTACGAGCAGTACTTC.